This TCR beta chain emerged from a study of response to subunit inactivated influenza vaccine. This clonotype was found a few times. TCRdb redid the calling of the RT-PCR reads with MiXCR, one entry per CDR3 protein. This table has 500,000 to 700,000 distinct CDR3 sequences, around 21% appearing once. The sample was also reused in another study, on T cells expressing NK-cell markers. This second study says: Scientists made TCR beta cDNA using 5'RACE template switching with UMIs.

The sequence was obtained from a man aged 50-60 years who received an inactivated influenza vaccine. The specimen comprised CD4+ T cells sorted from PBMCs, sampled about 12 days after vaccination.

CDR3 nucleotides: TGTGCCAGCAGGAGGACAGGGGGCATAACTAATGAAAAACTGTTTTTT. Residues: CASRRTGGITNEKLFF. The V gene is TRBV6-1, the J gene TRBJ1-4; 11 bases fit TRBD1. Germline V gene sequence: CDR1 MNHNS, CDR2 SASEGT. There are 16 residues in the CDR3. The J segment lost 1 base and the V segment lost 6 bases, leaving 4 bases of the junction unmatched.